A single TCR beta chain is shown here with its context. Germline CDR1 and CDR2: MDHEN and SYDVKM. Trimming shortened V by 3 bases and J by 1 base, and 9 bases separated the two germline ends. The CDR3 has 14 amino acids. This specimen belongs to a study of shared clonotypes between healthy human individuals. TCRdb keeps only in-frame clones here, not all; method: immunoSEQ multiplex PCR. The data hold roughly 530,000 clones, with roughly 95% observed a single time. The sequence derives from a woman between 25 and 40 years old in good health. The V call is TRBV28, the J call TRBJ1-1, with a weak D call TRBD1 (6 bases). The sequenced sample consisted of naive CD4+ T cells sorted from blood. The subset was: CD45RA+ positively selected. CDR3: CASSLGGANTEAFF. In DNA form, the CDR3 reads TGTGCCAGCAGTTTGGGGGGGGCGAACACTGAAGCTTTCTTT.